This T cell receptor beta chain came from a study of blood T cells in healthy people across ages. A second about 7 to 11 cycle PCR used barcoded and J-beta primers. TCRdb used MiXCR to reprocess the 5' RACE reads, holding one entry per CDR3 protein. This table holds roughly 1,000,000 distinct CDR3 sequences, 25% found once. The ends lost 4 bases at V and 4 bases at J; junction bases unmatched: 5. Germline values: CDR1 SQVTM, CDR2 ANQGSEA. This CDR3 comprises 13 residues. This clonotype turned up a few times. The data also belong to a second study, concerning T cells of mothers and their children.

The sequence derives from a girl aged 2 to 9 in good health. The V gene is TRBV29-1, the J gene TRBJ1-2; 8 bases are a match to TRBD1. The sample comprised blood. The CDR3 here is CSVAGQASYGYTF. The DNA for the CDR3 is TGCAGCGTTGCGGGACAGGCTTCCTATGGCTACACCTTC. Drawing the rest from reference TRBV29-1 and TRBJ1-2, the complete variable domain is SAVISQKPSRDICQRGTSLTIQCQVDSQVTMMFWYRQQPGQSLTLIATANQGSEATYESGFVIDKFPISRPNLTFSTLTVSNMSPEDSSIYLCSVAGQASYGYTFGSGTRLTVV.